One sample yielded the 26 T cell receptor beta chains listed below, sequenced in a study of cytomegalovirus exposure and HLA in healthy donors (dated 2017 in TCRdb). Library preparation employed the immunoSEQ multiplex PCR assay. For the multiplex PCR, a mixture combining 60 forward primers for TCR Vbeta segments and 13 reverse primers for TCR Jbeta segments was used. TCRdb retrieved this table from immuneACCESS and kept in-frame rearrangements only. Not all clones are present; in checked studies, unresolved V genes account for under half, and no reason is known for the remainder. In all, the sample holds under 200,000 clones, and less than 90% of those were seen once. Roughly 6.3% of the sample is taken by the ten largest. The sample taken for sequencing was PBMCs. The source of these receptors is a male donor in good health and CMV-seropositive.

This clone was seen only once. The chain couples TRBV7-9 to TRBJ2-2; 8 nucleotides line up with TRBD1. J gave up 9 bases and V 4 bases, and 13 bases lay outside the gene matches. The germline V gene encodes CDR1 SEHNR and CDR2 FQNEAQ (reference sequence). The CDR3 is 16 amino acids. CDR3 amino acids: CASSSGTGGSRRELFF. DNA of the CDR3: TGTGCCAGCAGCTCCGGGACAGGCGGCTCCCGACGGGAGCTGTTTTTT.

The rearrangement uses TRBV23-1 and TRBJ1-2; 10 positions match TRBD1. TRBV23-1 is placed among ORFs of uncertain function. V shed 7 bases and J 6 bases; nucleotides not matched to a gene: 8. The CDR3 totals 14 residues. The CDR3 spells CASNPGQGFHGYTF. CDR3 sequence (DNA): TGCGCCAGCAATCCGGGACAGGGGTTCCATGGCTACACCTTC.

This clone has only a few counts. This rearrangement joins TRBV7-9 to TRBJ1-6, with no clear D. Trimming removed 1 base from V and 5 bases from J, with 6 bases in between. CDR3 size: 14 residues. Germline assignment: CDR1 SEHNR and CDR2 FQNEAQ (reference sequence). This CDR3 reads CASSLGQNNSPLHF. The CDR3 bases are TGTGCCAGCAGCTTAGGGCAGAATAATTCACCCCTCCACTTT.

CDR3: CASSWGAGELFF. The CDR3 coding sequence is TGTGCCAGTAGCTGGGGCGCCGGGGAGCTGTTTTTT. The gene calls are TRBV19 and TRBJ2-2, with TRBD1 as a possible D gene (5 bases). CDR3 length equals 12 residues. Germline CDR1 is LNHDA and CDR2 is SQIVND (reference sequence). V dropped 6 bases and J dropped 6 bases, with 8 bases sitting between them.

Points on this clone: Germline and junction disagree at one end, which may indicate a read error. The chain recombines TRBV7-9 with TRBJ1-1; D is possibly TRBD1 (5 bases). The CDR3 loop spans 13 amino acids. Germline lookup yields CDR1 SEHNR and CDR2 FQNEAQ (reference sequence). The CDR3 region has the DNA TGTTCCAGCAGCTTATCGGGGGGCACTGAAGCTTTCTTT. Its protein product is CSSSLSGGTEAFF.

The V gene is TRBV27, the J gene TRBJ2-7, with TRBD1 matching 8 bases. The germline gives CDR1 MNHEY, CDR2 SMNVEV (reference sequence). The CDR3 sequence is 16 residues long. Unmatched junction bases numbered 12, after V lost 6 bases and J lost 2 bases. CDR3 loop: CASSLNPDRGTYEQYF. DNA for the CDR3: TGTGCCAGCAGCCTGAACCCCGACAGGGGAACCTACGAGCAGTACTTC.

The gene calls are TRBV15 and TRBJ1-1; 11 positions agree with TRBD1. There are 16 residues in the CDR3. Losses at the gene ends were 3 bases for V and 1 base for J; bases not matched to a gene: 4. Germline-derived CDR1 and CDR2 are LNHNV and YYDKDF (reference sequence). DNA of the CDR3: TGTGCCACCAGCAGCGGACAGGGGGCCTCGAACACTGAAGCTTTCTTT. Protein: CATSSGQGASNTEAFF.

This clone was seen more than once but under ten times. The V and J genes are TRBV9 and TRBJ2-1; 11 bases align to TRBD2. The CDR3 totals 16 residues. Per the germline V gene, CDR1 is SGDLS and CDR2 is YYNGEE. The V gene end was trimmed by 0 bases and the J gene end by 12 bases; junction bases not matched to a gene: 11. The chain's CDR3 is CASSVGGLGLAGGQFF. For the CDR3, the DNA is TGTGCCAGCAGCGTAGGCGGATTAGGACTAGCGGGCGGGCAGTTCTTC. The full variable domain, with the rest looked up from reference TRBV9 and TRBJ2-1, is DSGVTQTPKHLITATGQRVTLRCSPRSGDLSVYWYQQSLDQGLQFLIQYYNGEERAKGNILERFSAQQFPDLHSELNLSSLELGDSALYFCASSVGGLGLAGGQFFGPGTRLTVL.

This chain uses TRBV7-9 with TRBJ2-3, with a weak D call TRBD2 (5 bases). Trimming took 5 bases from V and 0 from J, leaving 12 bases between them. Germline values: CDR1 SEHNR, CDR2 FQNEAQ (reference sequence). This CDR3 is 15 amino acids long. CDR3 amino acids: CASSPQRTSTDTQYF. The CDR3 DNA reads as TGTGCCAGCAGCCCTCAGCGGACTAGCACAGATACGCAGTATTTT.

J is TRBJ1-4 and V is TRBV2, with D perhaps TRBD1 (6 bases). V was pared by 0 bases and J by 8 bases, with 16 bases between. The CDR3 has 16 residues. The germline gives CDR1 SNHLY, CDR2 FYNNEI. Here the CDR3 DNA reads TGTGCCAGCAGTGAAGCGCTTCGGGGGGCCGGCGAAAAACTGTTTTTT. Translated: CASSEALRGAGEKLFF.

This chain connects TRBV28 to TRBJ2-7, with TRBD2 matching over 7 bases. CDR3 length equals 14 residues. Germline V gene data show CDR1 as MDHEN and CDR2 as SYDVKM. V shed 3 bases, J shed 2 bases, and the junction held 4 bases outside the gene matches. CDR3 protein: CASSFGGSTYEQYF. In DNA, the CDR3 is TGTGCCAGCAGTTTCGGCGGGAGTACCTACGAGCAGTACTTC.

The chain uses TRBV6-1 and TRBJ2-3, with D perhaps matching TRBD2 (6 bases). CDR3 length: 15 residues. The germline CDR1 and CDR2 sequences are MNHNS and SASEGT. The ends were cut back, 1 base at V and 3 bases at J, with 11 bases in the middle. The DNA of the CDR3 is TGTGCCAGCAGTGAAGGGGTCGGGAGAACAGATACGCAGTATTTT. As protein: CASSEGVGRTDTQYF.

The J gene is TRBJ1-5, the V gene TRBV30; D is perhaps TRBD1 (6 bases). The germline V gene has CDR1 GTSNPN and CDR2 SVGIG (reference sequence). The CDR3 covers 13 residues. Between the trimmed V and J ends, which lost 4 bases and 3 bases, there was a span of 10 bases. CDR3 in DNA: TGTGCCTGGACGGGGGGGCCCAATCAGCCCCAGCATTTT. Residues: CAWTGGPNQPQHF.

This clone was seen only once. The gene calls are TRBV6-6 and TRBJ1-4; the D gene is possibly TRBD1 (5 bases). Trimming took 1 base from V and 2 from J, leaving 11 bases between them. The CDR3 extends over 16 amino acids. In germline, CDR1 is MNHNY, CDR2 SVGAGI (reference sequence). The CDR3 here is CASSYFQGTTNEKLFF. The CDR3 bases are TGTGCCAGCAGTTACTTTCAGGGTACGACTAATGAAAAACTGTTTTTT.

The V gene is TRBV14, the J gene TRBJ1-2; the D is unclear. Germline V gene sequence: CDR1 SGHDN, CDR2 FVKESK. This CDR3 has 14 amino acids. Trimming removed 1 base at V and 2 bases at J, with 8 bases between. DNA for the CDR3: TGTGCCAGCAGCCAAGGGAGCCACAACTATGGCTACACCTTC. Its translation: CASSQGSHNYGYTF.

This clone occurred a few times. CDR3 sequence reads: CASGPGGEDEQYF. The CDR3 nucleotides are TGCGCCAGCGGCCCGGGAGGGGAGGACGAGCAGTACTTC. The chain carries TRBV5-1 and TRBJ2-7, with 8 nucleotides matching TRBD2. In germline, CDR1 is SGHRS, CDR2 YFSETQ. J gave up 5 bases and V 7 bases, and 8 bases lay outside the gene matches. This CDR3 spans 13 amino acids. The full variable domain, rest sourced from reference TRBV5-1 and TRBJ2-7, is KAGVTQTPRYLIKTRGQQVTLSCSPISGHRSVSWYQQTPGQGLQFLFEYFSETQRNKGNFPGRFSGRQFSNSRSEMNVSTLELGDSALYLCASGPGGEDEQYFGPGTRLTVT.

The chain has TRBV18 and TRBJ2-5; no reliable D call. The CDR3 is 12 amino acids. Looked up from germline, CDR1 is KGHSH and CDR2 is LQKENI. Deletions cut 6 bases from V and 0 bases from J, with 5 bases between. CDR3 in amino acids: CASSRYQETQYF. The CDR3 nucleotides are TGTGCCAGCTCCCGGTACCAAGAGACCCAGTACTTC. The full variable domain, its missing parts supplied by reference TRBV18 and TRBJ2-5, is NAGVMQNPRHLVRRRGQEARLRCSPMKGHSHVYWYRQLPEEGLKFMVYLQKENIIDESGMPKERFSAEFPKEGPSILRIQQVVRGDSAAYFCASSRYQETQYFGPGTRLLVL.

The V call is TRBV7-9, the J call TRBJ2-1; possibly TRBD2 for D (6 bases). Germline V gene sequence: CDR1 SEHNR, CDR2 FQNEAQ (reference sequence). Trimming shortened V by 7 bases and J by 6 bases, and 7 bases separated the two germline ends. The CDR3 has 11 amino acids. This chain's CDR3 is CASTGSNEQFF. In DNA, the CDR3 is TGTGCCAGCACCGGGAGCAATGAGCAGTTCTTC.

V usage is TRBV14 and J usage is TRBJ2-1, with unresolved D. This CDR3 is 13 amino acids long. Germline V gene lookup returns CDR1 SGHDN and CDR2 FVKESK. Trimming left V 2 bases short and J 7 bases short, with 9 bases between. The CDR3 DNA reads TGTGCCAGCAGCCAATTCGTAGTAAATGAGCAGTTCTTC. Its translation is CASSQFVVNEQFF.

V usage is TRBV6-1 and J usage is TRBJ1-3; possibly TRBD1 for D (6 bases). Trimming removed 5 bases from V and 2 bases from J, with 13 bases in between. Germline values: CDR1 MNHNS, CDR2 SASEGT. CDR3 length: 15 amino acids. This CDR3 is CASSISRGTGNTIYF. In DNA, the CDR3 is TGTGCCAGCAGTATATCCAGGGGAACTGGAAACACCATATATTTT.

The V gene is TRBV6-5, the J gene TRBJ1-2; D perhaps matches TRBD1 (5 bases). This CDR3 contains 14 residues. The V end was cut by 1 base, the J end by 0 bases, with 6 bases between. Germline V gives CDR1 MNHEY, CDR2 SVGAGI. Here the CDR3 DNA reads TGTGCCAGCAGTTACTTGACAGCTAACTATGGCTACACCTTC. Amino acid sequence: CASSYLTANYGYTF.

The chain couples TRBV6-1 to TRBJ2-3, with 8 bases lining up with TRBD2. CDR1 and CDR2 (germline): MNHNS, SASEGT. The CDR3 totals 14 residues. With V trimmed by 5 bases and J by 4 bases, 5 bases remained unmatched. CDR3 DNA: TGTGCCAGCAGTCCGACTAGCGCCCCAGATACGCAGTATTTT. Translation gives CASSPTSAPDTQYF.

V usage is TRBV18 and J usage is TRBJ2-1, with a possible D match to TRBD1 (5 bases). The CDR3 consists of 16 residues. The germline V gene has CDR1 KGHSH and CDR2 LQKENI. The V end lost 0 bases, the J end lost 6 bases, and 15 bases lay between the germline ends. CDR3 residues: CASSPPASRQSNEQFF. CDR3 bases: TGTGCCAGCTCACCACCGGCGTCGAGACAGAGCAATGAGCAGTTCTTC.

A note on this clone: Sequence at one end of the junction differs from germline and may be a read error. The rearrangement uses TRBV7-9 and TRBJ1-3; D not certain. Looked up from germline, CDR1 is SEHNR and CDR2 is FQNEAQ (reference sequence). This CDR3 has 15 amino acids. CDR3 coding DNA: TGTGCCGGCAGCTTAGACCCTCTTATGGGCAACACCATATATTTT. It yields the protein CAGSLDPLMGNTIYF.

This clone turned up a few times. Different DNA sequences within this sample yield the same CDR3. The V call is TRBV6-5, the J call TRBJ1-1, with D hard to call. The CDR3 is 15 amino acids. Trimming cost V 1 base and J 3 bases, with 12 bases left between them. Germline V gene sequence: CDR1 MNHEY, CDR2 SVGAGI. The CDR3 spells CASSYFGVGDTEAFF. Here the CDR3 DNA reads TGTGCCAGCAGTTACTTTGGGGTCGGGGACACTGAAGCTTTCTTT.

This clone was recorded only once. This rearrangement joins TRBV15 to TRBJ1-2; 7 positions agree with TRBD1. The CDR3 totals 18 residues. Germline V gene data show CDR1 as LNHNV and CDR2 as YYDKDF (reference sequence). The trim removed 0 bases at V and 3 bases at J, leaving 13 bases unmatched. CDR3 loop: CATSRDSWGRGRDYGYTF. The CDR3 DNA reads as TGTGCCACCAGCAGAGATTCGTGGGGTAGGGGGCGCGACTATGGCTACACCTTC. Full variable domain (outside the CDR3, taken from reference TRBV15 and TRBJ1-2): DAMVIQNPRYQVTQFGKPVTLSCSQTLNHNVMYWYQQKSSQAPKLLFHYYDKDFNNEADTPDNFQSRRPNTSFCFLDIRSPGLGDTAMYLCATSRDSWGRGRDYGYTFGSGTRLTVV.